These 14 T cell receptor beta chains were sequenced from one sample in a study of blood T cells in healthy people across ages (dated by TCRdb to between 2015 and 2016). Libraries were prepared through 5' RACE. Reads for this sample came from an Illumina HiSeq 2500. A second PCR of roughly 7 to 12 cycles was run with a J-beta primer mix and a sample-barcoded 5' primer. Using fastp at Q25 and MiXCR, TCRdb reprocessed the public reads and kept productive beta chains. Rows with one shared CDR3 protein collapse into an entry with the most common genes and DNA. The sample table contains roughly 1.6 million distinct CDR3 sequences; only one count was recorded for almost 35% of them. The biggest ten clones account for 10% to 12% of the sample. What was sequenced was blood. Source of these receptors: a woman aged 30 to 39 in good health.

As regards this clonotype: At one boundary the junction diverges from the germline segment, which might be a read error. The genes are TRBV5-1 and TRBJ2-5; the match to TRBD2 covers 7 bases. CDR1 is SGHRS, CDR2 YFSETQ, per germline. The CDR3 has 18 amino acids. CDR3 coding DNA: TGCGCCGGCAGCTTGGAGGCTAGTCTAGCGGACCAACAAGAGACCCAGTACTTC. Encoded protein: CAGSLEASLADQQETQYF.

The gene calls are TRBV5-5 and TRBJ2-7; 9 bases agree with TRBD1. Germline lookup yields CDR1 SGHKS and CDR2 YYEKEE (reference sequence). The CDR3 extends over 16 amino acids. V lost 4 bases and J lost 3; bases outside the gene matches: 11. CDR3 amino acids: CASSTTPGQGYYEQYF. CDR3 coding DNA: TGTGCCAGCAGCACAACACCGGGACAGGGTTACTACGAGCAGTACTTC.

The rearrangement joins TRBV27 to TRBJ2-1; perhaps TRBD2 as D (6 bases). Trimming removed 5 bases from V and 5 bases from J, with 16 bases in between. CDR1 and CDR2 from the germline V gene are MNHEY and SMNVEV (reference sequence). The length of the CDR3 is 15 residues. The CDR3 protein is CASSIAQEGHNEQFF. The CDR3 DNA is TGTGCCAGCAGTATAGCTCAGGAGGGCCACAATGAGCAGTTCTTC.

V and J are TRBV29-1 and TRBJ2-3, with a weak D call TRBD2 (5 bases). The ends were cut back, 6 bases at V and 4 bases at J, with 14 bases in the middle. The CDR3 covers 13 residues. Germline V gene lookup returns CDR1 SQVTM and CDR2 ANQGSEA. CDR3 region: CSVSGKSADTQYF. CDR3 bases: TGCAGCGTAAGCGGAAAAAGCGCAGATACGCAGTATTTT.

This clonotype was counted at least ten times. The chain combines TRBV6-5 with TRBJ2-7, with a possible D match to TRBD1 (5 bases). CDR3 length equals 13 residues. The germline V and J ends were trimmed by 2 bases and 3 bases, with 8 bases remaining between them. Germline V gene data show CDR1 as MNHEY and CDR2 as SVGAGI. The CDR3 DNA follows: TGTGCCAGCAGTTACGGAGACAGCTACGAGCAGTACTTC. Translating gives CASSYGDSYEQYF.

About this clonotype: Being one base from a much bigger clone, this may be a read error. CDR3 DNA sequence: TGTGCCAGCAGCCCCCGGGGAGGCGGGGCGGTCGAGCAGTACTTC. It yields the protein CASSPRGGGAVEQYF. This chain links TRBV4-2 with TRBJ2-7; possibly TRBD2 for D (6 bases). Germline V lookup: CDR1 LGHNA, CDR2 YNFKEQ. The V end was cut by 4 bases, the J end by 6 bases, with 19 bases between. The CDR3 is made up of 15 amino acids.

This clonotype was found a few times. V usage is TRBV21-1 and J usage is TRBJ2-7; TRBD1 is taken as the D call from the table, unchecked against the DNA. TRBV21-1 is listed as a pseudogene. This CDR3 contains 19 residues. Here the CDR3 reads CASSKQLFKTGPTLYEQYF. The DNA for the CDR3 is TGTGCCAGCAGCAAGCAACTTTTTAAGACAGGGCCGACCCTCTACGAGCAGTACTTC.

The chain uses TRBV7-8 and TRBJ2-5; D possibly corresponds to TRBD1 (5 bases). The V gene lost 1 base and the J gene lost 4 bases, with 13 bases spanning the gap. Germline V lookup: CDR1 SGHVS, CDR2 FQNEAQ. The CDR3 totals 15 residues. CDR3 protein: CASSLVRREAETQYF. The CDR3 DNA sequence: TGTGCCAGCAGCTTAGTGCGCAGGGAAGCAGAGACCCAGTACTTC.

On this clonotype: A much larger clone lies a single base off, so this may be a read error. The chain joins TRBV12-3 or TRBV12-4 to TRBJ2-3; the D gene is possibly TRBD1 (6 bases). The CDR3 has 12 amino acids. V was shortened by 3 bases and J by 11 bases, with 12 bases between the two germline ends. CDR3 amino acids: CASSLGANMQYF. Written as DNA, the CDR3 is TGTGCCAGCAGTTTGGGGGCGAATATGCAGTATTTT.

This clonotype was observed a few times. The chain couples TRBV20-1 to TRBJ2-1, with TRBD2 matching 8 bases. The J segment lost 7 bases and the V segment lost 5 bases, leaving 10 bases of the junction unmatched. Germline assignment: CDR1 DFQATT and CDR2 SNEGSKA (reference sequence). The CDR3 is 14 residues long. This CDR3 reads CSAYPGLVGNEQFF. For the CDR3, the DNA is TGCAGTGCTTACCCGGGACTAGTAGGAAATGAGCAGTTCTTC.

The chain employs TRBV7-9 and TRBJ1-1; D is undetermined. V was trimmed by 2 bases and J by 7 bases, leaving 14 bases between them. This CDR3 region has 14 residues. The germline CDR1 and CDR2 sequences are SEHNR and FQNEAQ (reference sequence). CDR3 sequence (DNA): TGTGCCAGCAGCTTAAAAGAGGTCTCAAGTGAAGCTTTCTTT. It translates to CASSLKEVSSEAFF.

This sequence joins TRBV19 and TRBJ2-1, with 9 bases lining up with TRBD1. The CDR3 is 15 amino acids. The V segment lost 4 bases and the J segment 8 bases; nucleotides outside the gene matches: 9. Germline CDR1 LNHDA, CDR2 SQIVND (reference sequence). CDR3 sequence reads: CASSRYHRGQDEQFF. The DNA for the CDR3 is TGTGCCAGTAGTAGGTACCACAGGGGGCAAGATGAGCAGTTCTTC.

The sample holds many counts of this clonotype. The chain uses TRBV29-1 and TRBJ2-3; D gene ambiguous. The CDR3 length is 11 residues. The germline V gene has CDR1 SQVTM and CDR2 ANQGSEA. Trimming pared 4 bases from V and 6 bases from J, leaving 8 bases between. CDR3 sequence (DNA): TGCAGCGTTGGAACCGCGGATACGCAGTATTTT. Translating it yields CSVGTADTQYF.

The sample holds many counts of this clonotype. At one end the junction does not follow the germline gene, possibly because of a read error. The chain is built from TRBV7-9 and TRBJ2-7; 9 nucleotides agree with TRBD2. Germline CDR1 SEHNR, CDR2 FQNEAQ (reference sequence). This CDR3 region has 14 residues. The chain's CDR3 is CASSFAGGSYEQYF. For the CDR3, the DNA is TGCGCCAGCAGCTTCGCGGGGGGGTCTTACGAGCAGTACTTC.